The rows below give T cell receptor beta chains drawn from one sample of a study of CD8 T cells in ankylosing spondylitis. TCRdb reanalysed the 5' RACE reads using MiXCR and keeps one entry per CDR3 protein. The sample lists some 150,000 distinct CDR3 sequences, about 42% occurring once. The sequencing sample was made of synovial fluid, either unsorted or a sorted T cell fraction (not recorded which). These receptors were obtained from a male donor with ankylosing spondylitis. CDR3s include the opening cysteine and the closing phenylalanine or tryptophan. Each record gives: CDR3 protein, CDR3 DNA, V gene, D gene, clone size, J gene. D genes are given only for firm matches. Rows give clone size only sometimes, using once, few, many, or a class for an expanded clone.

CASSDAETQYF,TGTGCCAGCAGCGATGCAGAGACCCAGTACTTC,TRBV12-3/TRBV12-4,-,few,TRBJ2-5
CAISERRRQISGANVLTF,TGTGCCATCAGTGAACGTAGGAGACAGATCTCTGGGGCCAACGTCCTGACTTTC,TRBV10-3,-,once,TRBJ2-6
CSAYPIGTLNSPLHF,TGCAGTGCATACCCGATTGGGACACTAAATTCACCCCTCCACTTT,TRBV20-1,-,-,TRBJ1-6
CSVEGSARGGPIDTQYF,TGCAGCGTTGAAGGGTCAGCGCGGGGAGGGCCGATAGATACGCAGTATTTT,TRBV29-1,TRBD2,-,TRBJ2-3
CASSRYTLSVVAFF,TGTGCCAGCTCACGCTATACTCTATCTGTCGTTGCTTTCTTT,TRBV18,-,few,TRBJ1-1
CASSLDSAGDNTEAFF,TGTGCCAGCAGCTTAGATTCGGCCGGGGATAACACTGAAGCTTTCTTT,TRBV11-3,-,-,TRBJ1-1
CASSLGTSLLFTGELFF,TGTGCCAGCAGTCTAGGGACTAGCCTTTTGTTTACCGGGGAGCTGTTTTTT,TRBV12-3/TRBV12-4,TRBD2,-,TRBJ2-2
CASSLVPGMNTEAFF,TGTGCCAGCAGTTTAGTCCCGGGTATGAACACTGAAGCTTTCTTT,TRBV12-3/TRBV12-4,-,few,TRBJ1-1
CSARLGLAQETQYF,TGCAGTGCTAGGCTAGGACTAGCACAAGAGACCCAGTACTTC,TRBV20-1,TRBD2,many,TRBJ2-5
CAIPSRGRSNQPQHF,TGTGCCATCCCCAGTCGGGGAAGAAGCAATCAGCCCCAGCATTTT,TRBV28,-,few,TRBJ1-5
CASRRDSEAFF,TGTGCCAGCCGGAGGGATAGTGAAGCTTTCTTT,TRBV27,-,few,TRBJ1-1
CARSLQGPNTEAFF,TGTGCCAGGTCCCTACAGGGGCCGAACACTGAAGCTTTCTTT,TRBV2,TRBD1,few,TRBJ1-1
CASSLVGQNYNEQFF,TGTGCCAGCAGCTTAGTGGGACAGAACTACAATGAGCAGTTCTTC,TRBV5-6,TRBD1,-,TRBJ2-1
CASSAVAGERDEQFF,TGTGCCAGCAGTGCAGTGGCGGGGGAGAGGGATGAGCAGTTCTTC,TRBV6-4,TRBD2,few,TRBJ2-1
CASTDGRWQGLTGELFF,TGTGCCAGCACGGATGGCCGGTGGCAGGGGTTGACCGGGGAGCTGTTTTTT,TRBV2,-,-,TRBJ2-2
CASSPRTSSISSYEQYF,TGTGCCAGCAGCCCAAGGACGAGCAGTATAAGCTCCTACGAGCAGTACTTC,TRBV2,-,-,TRBJ2-7
CASSYSPQGGPEQFF,TGTGCCAGCAGTTACTCCCCCCAGGGAGGACCTGAGCAGTTCTTC,TRBV6-5,-,-,TRBJ2-1
CAWSPGQIDHQPQHF,TGTGCCTGGAGCCCAGGACAGATAGATCATCAGCCCCAGCATTTT,TRBV30,-,few,TRBJ1-5